This T cell receptor beta chain was sequenced for a study of OX40 agonist ivuxolimab in advanced cancers. At the level of the study: People in dose escalation had one of these cancers: hepatocellular carcinoma, melanoma, renal cell or head and neck cancer. At 65% to 90% male, the cohort had a mean age of 60 years, ranging from roughly 23 to 80.

Study-level results: No antigen was identified for the clonally expanded peripheral T cells. On average, CD8+ T cells showed a greater number of expanded clones than CD4+.

Only in-frame clones appear in the TCRdb table, and some are missing; sequencing was by immunoSEQ multiplex PCR. The sample lists 120,000 or so clones, just under 95% occurring once. Comment on this clone: Its antigen is unknown.

The TCR sequence derives from an adult with an advanced solid tumor such as melanoma, head and neck, liver or kidney cancer. The sample was CD4+ or CD8+ T cells sorted from blood, taken in a trial of the OX40 agonist ivuxolimab.

CDR3 in DNA: TGTGCCTGCAGATCCCGGGGGGTGAACACCGGGGAGCTGTTTTTT. Amino acid sequence: CACRSRGVNTGELFF. V is TRBV30 and J is TRBJ2-2, with 7 bases matching TRBD2. The CDR3 is 15 residues long. J lost 1 base, V lost 6 bases, and 8 bases had no gene match. In germline, CDR1 is GTSNPN, CDR2 SVGIG (reference sequence).